This record concerns one TCR beta chain sequence. Its antigen remains unidentified. Method: immunoSEQ multiplex PCR; TCRdb's copy keeps in-frame clones and lacks some. This table has 43,000 or so clones, about 95% appearing once. The sample is drawn from a study of graft-versus-host responses after intestinal transplantation. General study points: Peak circulating GvH clone levels were associated with early post-transplant HvG declines.

The CDR3 has 15 amino acids. Germline values: CDR1 SEHNR, CDR2 FQNEAQ (reference sequence). The chain uses TRBV7-9 and TRBJ2-5; D is perhaps TRBD2 (5 bases). TRBJ2-7 matches the DNA end more closely, so the J call is doubtful. Sequences were derived from PBMCs, sampled about 320 days after intestinal transplant. The origin of this receptor is a human patient who received an intestinal transplant, so some T cells may come from the graft donor. This CDR3 reads CASSTVASRGYEQYF. CDR3 nucleotides: TGTGCCAGCAGCACCGTGGCTAGCCGGGGATACGAGCAGTACTTC.